The 17 T cell receptor beta chains in this list originate from one sample, sequenced in a study of blood T cell repertoires in COVID-19. Clones were sequenced by immunoSEQ multiplex PCR, and TCRdb holds only the in-frame ones, with some missing. The table shows roughly 400,000 clones, with 90% occurring only once. Sample: PBMCs or T cells enriched from blood (not recorded which). These receptor sequences come from a man between 18 and 35 years old who had recovered from COVID-19.

The chain has TRBV27 and TRBJ1-6; TRBD1 matches 7 bases. Trimming cost V 2 bases and J 10 bases; bases outside gene matches: 5. CDR1 is MNHEY, CDR2 SMNVEV, per germline (reference sequence). This CDR3 contains 14 residues. The CDR3 bases are TGTGCCAGCAGTTTAGGGCAGGGGGGATCACCCCTCCACTTT. This translates into CASSLGQGGSPLHF.

Only a few counts were recorded for this clone. J is TRBJ1-4 and V is TRBV5-1; no firm D call. Germline assignment: CDR1 SGHRS and CDR2 YFSETQ. V shed 3 bases and J shed 8 bases, with 14 bases lying between them. The CDR3 length is 14 residues. CDR3 sequence reads: CASSSRHPQEKLFF. The CDR3 bases are TGCGCCAGCAGCTCTCGACACCCTCAGGAAAAACTGTTTTTT.

This chain links TRBV11-2 with TRBJ2-5; 10 bases are a match to TRBD1. This CDR3 spans 14 amino acids. From germline, CDR1 is SGHAT and CDR2 FQNNGV. V shed 5 bases, J shed 3 bases, and the junction held 3 bases outside the gene matches. The CDR3 region is CASSPDRGEETQYF. The DNA for the CDR3 is TGTGCCAGCAGCCCGGACAGGGGGGAAGAGACCCAGTACTTC.

This sequence joins TRBV6-6 and TRBJ2-7; D possibly corresponds to TRBD2 (5 bases). Per the germline V gene, CDR1 is MNHNY and CDR2 is SVGAGI (reference sequence). V shed 5 bases and J shed 5 bases, with 19 bases lying between them. The CDR3 is made up of 15 amino acids. CDR3 coding DNA: TGTGCCAGCAGTCAATCCGGGGTGGGGTTAGACGAGCAGTACTTC. Its protein product is CASSQSGVGLDEQYF.

The chain employs TRBV7-9 and TRBJ1-1; D call uncertain. The CDR3 sequence is 14 residues long. The V end was cut by 5 bases, the J end by 2 bases, with 12 bases between. Germline V lookup: CDR1 SEHNR, CDR2 FQNEAQ (reference sequence). Written as DNA, the CDR3 is TGTGCCAGCAGCATGGGCGCAGCCAACACTGAAGCTTTCTTT. Its translation is CASSMGAANTEAFF. The full variable domain, with the rest looked up from reference TRBV7-9 and TRBJ1-1, is DTGVSQNPRHKITKRGQNVTFRCDPISEHNRLYWYRQTLGQGPEFLTYFQNEAQLEKSRLLSDRFSAERPKGSFSTLEIQRTEQGDSAMYLCASSMGAANTEAFFGQGTRLTVV.

CDR3 amino acids: CASSTLNGGELFF. As DNA, the CDR3 is TGTGCCAGCAGCACTTTGAATGGCGGGGAGCTGTTTTTT. This chain links TRBV5-6 with TRBJ2-2; D uncertain. The V gene lost 4 bases and the J gene lost 7 bases, with 11 bases spanning the gap. The CDR3 is 13 residues long. CDR1 is SGHDT, CDR2 YYEEEE, per germline.

The gene calls are TRBV18 and TRBJ1-2; TRBD1 matches at 9 bases. After removal of 3 bases from V and 4 bases from J, the junction contained 15 bases not matched to a gene. From germline, CDR1 is KGHSH and CDR2 LQKENI. CDR3 size: 18 residues. In DNA form, the CDR3 reads TGTGCCAGCTCACCCCCCTCCGGGACAGGGCCCTTGGTCTATGGCTACACCTTC. Translation gives CASSPPSGTGPLVYGYTF.

The J gene is TRBJ2-1, the V gene TRBV29-1, with D unresolved. V lost 4 bases, J lost 8 bases, and 6 bases lay in between. The CDR3 is made up of 10 amino acids. Germline V gene lookup returns CDR1 SQVTM and CDR2 ANQGSEA. CDR3 sequence: CSVARDEQFF. DNA for the CDR3: TGCAGCGTTGCCCGGGATGAGCAGTTCTTC.

V is TRBV2 and J is TRBJ2-2, with 7 nucleotides matching TRBD2. The germline gives CDR1 SNHLY, CDR2 FYNNEI. The CDR3 is 16 residues long. V shed 1 base, J shed 0 bases, and the junction held 2 bases outside the gene matches. CDR3: CASSEERGTNTGELFF. The CDR3 coding sequence is TGTGCCAGCAGTGAAGAGCGGGGCACGAACACCGGGGAGCTGTTTTTT.

The V and J genes are TRBV5-1 and TRBJ1-2, with 7 nucleotides matching TRBD1. Germline assignment: CDR1 SGHRS and CDR2 YFSETQ. Trimming cost V 4 bases and J 8 bases; bases outside gene matches: 11. The length of the CDR3 is 14 residues. The chain's CDR3 is CASSPEGQYMGYTF. The CDR3 DNA sequence: TGCGCCAGCAGCCCCGAGGGACAGTACATGGGCTACACCTTC.

The chain carries TRBV7-9 and TRBJ2-5; D might be TRBD1 (6 bases). The V gene's germline CDR1 is SEHNR and CDR2 FQNEAQ (reference sequence). V lost 2 bases and J lost 1, with 8 bases in between. CDR3 length equals 14 residues. CDR3 coding DNA: TGTGCCAGCAGCTTAACAGGGAGCCAAGAGACCCAGTACTTC. It translates to CASSLTGSQETQYF.

V and J are TRBV19 and TRBJ1-2; a possible D gene is TRBD1 (6 bases). Germline V gene data show CDR1 as LNHDA and CDR2 as SQIVND (reference sequence). The CDR3 is 14 residues long. V was pared by 3 bases and J by 4 bases, with 12 bases between. DNA for the CDR3: TGTGCCAGTAGTATGCGACAGGCCCCCTATGGCTACACCTTC. This translates into CASSMRQAPYGYTF.

CDR3 loop: CASQAYRDTEAFF. The DNA for the CDR3 is TGTGCCAGCCAGGCTTACAGGGACACTGAAGCTTTCTTT. The V gene is TRBV6-5, the J gene TRBJ1-1; possible D gene TRBD1, 6 bases. The germline V gene encodes CDR1 MNHEY and CDR2 SVGAGI. The CDR3 sequence is 13 residues long. V shed 8 bases and J shed 3 bases, with 13 bases lying between them.

J is TRBJ2-7 and V is TRBV4-1, with TRBD1 as a possible D gene (5 bases). The CDR3 extends over 16 amino acids. Trimming removed 0 bases from V and 3 bases from J, with 15 bases in between. CDR1 is MGHRA and CDR2 is YSYEKL in the germline V gene. In DNA, the CDR3 is TGCGCCAGCAGCCAAGATGTCTCCAGGGTAGGCTACGAGCAGTACTTC. This sequence encodes CASSQDVSRVGYEQYF.

This chain uses TRBV10-2 with TRBJ2-7; a weak D match, TRBD2 (5 bases). The CDR3 has 18 amino acids. Trimming removed 2 bases at V and 9 bases at J, with 29 bases between. CDR1 and CDR2 (germline): WSHSY, SAAADI. CDR3 nucleotides: TGCGCCAGCAGTGAGCTCCGAACTTACCCCGAGGACTTCGGACCGCAGTACTTC. Its protein is CASSELRTYPEDFGPQYF.

This chain joins TRBV10-3 and TRBJ2-3; D may be TRBD2 (7 bases). Trimming cost V 10 bases and J 4 bases, with 21 bases left between them. The CDR3 runs 15 residues. CDR1 ENHRY and CDR2 SYGVKD come from the germline V gene. The CDR3 DNA reads as TGTGCCACCAGCCCGGGGGGAGAGGGGGCAGATACGCAGTATTTT. The encoded protein is CATSPGGEGADTQYF.

V gene TRBV3-1 (or the pseudogene TRBV3-2) combines with J gene TRBJ1-1; D possibly corresponds to TRBD1 (6 bases). Germline assignment: CDR1 LGHDT and CDR2 YNNKEL (reference sequence). The V end was cut by 3 bases, the J end by 6 bases, with 8 bases between. The CDR3 runs 12 residues. The CDR3 loop reads CASSHGQSEAFF. The CDR3 region has the DNA TGTGCCAGCAGCCACGGACAGTCTGAAGCTTTCTTT.